This TCR beta chain was found in a study of response to subunit inactivated influenza vaccine. Overall study results and limits: The authors suggested that every seasonal influenza vaccination recruits few new T cells.

This clonotype was counted between two and nine times. Its antigen is unidentified. TCRdb reprocessed the RT-PCR reads via MiXCR and lists one record per CDR3 protein. This table has roughly 700,000 distinct CDR3 sequences, around 13% appearing once. Germline assignment: CDR1 MNHEY and CDR2 SMNVEV (reference sequence). The V gene lost 1 base and the J gene lost 4 bases, with 9 bases spanning the gap. This CDR3 is 14 amino acids long. The sequence was obtained from a man in his forties or fifties who received an inactivated influenza vaccine. The specimen was PBMCs from blood, collected less than 15 days before vaccination. This chain joins TRBV27 and TRBJ2-3, with D perhaps TRBD1 (6 bases). CDR3 residues: CASSLLYRADTQYF. The CDR3, as DNA: TGTGCCAGCAGTTTATTGTACAGGGCAGATACGCAGTATTTT.